The sequence of this TCR beta chain was determined in a study of T cells in Graves' hyperthyroidism and ophthalmopathy. Study as a whole: Specimen type is peripheral blood, collected at initial diagnosis prior to any treatment. Study-level results: A 13 V-J model separated ophthalmopathy from stable hyperthyroidism.

A note on this clonotype: Its antigen is still unknown.

The authors deemed Graves' hyperthyroidism stable absent ophthalmopathy progression within 18 months. Uncontrolled infection, other autoimmune disease, pregnancy or lactation excluded patients. Template material for amplifying TCR beta CDR3 regions consisted of RNA transcripts. The TCR CDR3 was amplified in a first-round RT-PCR using the HTBI primer set. One entry per CDR3 protein, called by TCRdb with MiXCR from the multiplex PCR reads. The sample consists of about 420,000 distinct CDR3 sequences, roughly 13% of them appearing once. CDR3 length: 14 residues. CDR1 SNHLY and CDR2 FYNNEI come from the germline V gene. Trimming took 9 bases from V and 0 from J, leaving 11 bases between them.

The chain uses TRBV2 and TRBJ1-4; D is perhaps TRBD1 (6 bases). The sequencing input was blood. The sequence was collected from a woman aged 18-29 years with Graves' hyperthyroidism. The CDR3 reads CASRQDSTNEKLFF. DNA of the CDR3: TGTGCCAGTCGACAGGACTCAACTAATGAAAAACTGTTTTTT. The full variable domain, with the rest looked up from reference TRBV2 and TRBJ1-4, is EPEVTQTPSHQVTQMGQEVILRCVPISNHLYFYWYRQILGQKVEFLVSFYNNEISEKSEIFDDQFSVERPDGSNFTLKIRSTKLEDSAMYFCASRQDSTNEKLFFGSGTQLSVL.